The 27 T cell receptor beta chains reported below all come from one sample, sequenced in a study of T cells in Graves' hyperthyroidism and ophthalmopathy. Researchers took RNA transcripts and amplified the TCR beta CDR3 regions from them. The HTBI primer set served for first-round RT-PCR of the TCR CDR3. Each CDR3 protein is one row after TCRdb ran MiXCR on the multiplex PCR reads. The data show approximately 740,000 distinct CDR3 sequences, 11% to 15% seen once. The sequenced material came from blood. All receptors come from a woman between 18 and 29 years old with Graves' hyperthyroidism.

Only one count was recorded for this clonotype. The V call is TRBV2, the J call TRBJ2-1; 9 nucleotides align to TRBD1. From germline, CDR1 is SNHLY and CDR2 FYNNEI. This CDR3 region has 14 residues. V was pared by 4 bases and J by 6 bases, with 4 bases of the junction left unmatched. The CDR3 sequence is CASSGGQGRNEQFF. The CDR3 nucleotides read TGTGCCAGCAGTGGGGGACAGGGCCGCAATGAGCAGTTCTTC.

This clonotype was seen at least ten times. The chain couples TRBV7-9 to TRBJ2-7; the D is unclear. Trimming took off 2 bases at V and 3 bases at J, with 11 bases between the two ends. This CDR3 has 14 amino acids. CDR1 and CDR2 (germline): SEHNR, FQNEAQ (reference sequence). CDR3 sequence: CASSLIIEGYEQYF. The CDR3 DNA is TGTGCCAGCAGCTTAATCATCGAAGGCTACGAGCAGTACTTC.

This clonotype appeared a few times. The V and J genes are TRBV6-1 and TRBJ1-2; perhaps TRBD1 as D (5 bases). CDR1 and CDR2 (germline): MNHNS, SASEGT. The CDR3 has 12 amino acids. Trimming stripped 5 bases from V and 4 bases from J, with 8 bases between. CDR3 protein: CASSRDAYGYTF. The CDR3 region has the DNA TGTGCCAGCAGTCGGGACGCCTATGGCTACACCTTC.

The chain employs TRBV10-3 and TRBJ2-5; the D gene is possibly TRBD2 (5 bases). Germline CDR1 is ENHRY and CDR2 is SYGVKD. Trimming left V 2 bases short and J 1 base short, with 8 bases between. The CDR3 has 14 amino acids. CDR3 sequence reads: CAISETGIQETQYF. The CDR3 DNA sequence: TGTGCCATCAGTGAGACGGGGATCCAAGAGACCCAGTACTTC.

This clonotype was seen repeatedly, ten times or more. The chain carries TRBV20-1 and TRBJ1-5; perhaps TRBD1 as D (6 bases). The CDR3 covers 15 residues. Germline V gene data show CDR1 as DFQATT and CDR2 as SNEGSKA (reference sequence). V lost 5 bases and J 6 bases, leaving 20 bases between the germline ends. CDR3 DNA sequence: TGCAGTGCTCCCCGAGGAGGGGGTATAGGTCAGCCCCAGCATTTT. Translating it yields CSAPRGGGIGQPQHF.

Only a few counts were recorded for this clonotype. CDR3 sequence: CASSHAGGGAYEQYF. CDR3 nucleotide sequence: TGCGCCAGCAGCCACGCCGGGGGGGGGGCCTACGAGCAGTACTTC. The gene calls are TRBV4-1 and TRBJ2-7; 8 nucleotides match TRBD2. Germline V gives CDR1 MGHRA, CDR2 YSYEKL. The CDR3 is 15 amino acids. Trimming removed 3 bases from V and 2 bases from J; junction bases left unmatched: 6.

This clonotype was found a few times. V is TRBV7-9 and J is TRBJ2-1; 9 positions agree with TRBD2. This CDR3 has 14 residues. Germline loops: CDR1 SEHNR, CDR2 FQNEAQ (reference sequence). J gave up 8 bases and V 10 bases, and 12 bases lay outside the gene matches. The CDR3 is CATAPWREGDEQFF. As DNA, the CDR3 is TGTGCCACCGCCCCTTGGCGGGAGGGAGATGAGCAGTTCTTC.

This clonotype was picked up a small number of times. J is TRBJ1-6 and V is TRBV18; D remains ambiguous. Germline V CDR1 and CDR2: KGHSH, LQKENI. Trimming shortened V by 4 bases and J by 7 bases, and 14 bases separated the two germline ends. The CDR3 contains 15 residues. For the CDR3, the DNA is TGTGCCAGCTCACTCTTAGCCGGCCTCAATTCACCCCTCCACTTT. Translating gives CASSLLAGLNSPLHF.

The sample holds many counts of this clonotype. This chain connects TRBV28 to TRBJ2-2, with D uncertain. Between the trimmed V and J ends, which lost 5 bases and 5 bases, there was a span of 12 bases. The CDR3 runs 14 residues. Germline CDR1 reads MDHEN; CDR2 reads SYDVKM. The CDR3 protein is CASSPSTWTGELFF. CDR3 nucleotides: TGTGCCAGCAGTCCCTCGACCTGGACCGGGGAGCTGTTTTTT.

The chain combines TRBV6-5 with TRBJ2-1; D gene uncertain. The CDR3 is made up of 12 amino acids. Trimming removed 2 bases at V and 12 bases at J, with 11 bases between. Looked up from germline, CDR1 is MNHEY and CDR2 is SVGAGI. For the CDR3, the DNA is TGTGCCAGCAGTTACGGTCCAGGCCCGCAGTTCTTC. It is translated as CASSYGPGPQFF.

This clonotype was found once. The gene calls are TRBV13 and TRBJ2-3; possibly TRBD2 for D (6 bases). V was cut by 8 bases and J by 5 bases, with 14 bases left in between. The CDR3 sequence is 13 residues long. Germline loops: CDR1 PRHDT, CDR2 FYEKMQ (reference sequence). CDR3 loop: CASAEGSVDTQYF. CDR3 coding DNA: TGTGCCAGCGCGGAGGGCTCGGTAGATACGCAGTATTTT.

In its sample, this clonotype was seen a few times. The rearrangement uses TRBV6-1 and TRBJ1-2; TRBD1 agrees at 8 bases. J gave up 4 bases and V 2 bases, and 6 bases lay outside the gene matches. Germline V gene lookup returns CDR1 MNHNS and CDR2 SASEGT. This CDR3 region has 15 residues. CDR3 residues: CASSERTGRGYGYTF. The CDR3 nucleotides are TGTGCCAGCAGTGAACGGACAGGGAGAGGCTATGGCTACACCTTC.

This clonotype was seen at least ten times. The J gene is TRBJ1-6, the V gene TRBV11-2; D is uncertain. CDR1 is SGHAT and CDR2 is FQNNGV in the germline V gene. This CDR3 spans 14 amino acids. V lost 6 bases, J lost 3 bases, and 9 bases lay in between. The CDR3 nucleotides read TGTGCCAGCAGTCCGGGAAACTATAATTCACCCCTCCACTTT. This gives the protein CASSPGNYNSPLHF.

This clonotype was detected only a few times. This chain joins TRBV10-1 and TRBJ1-5, with D unresolved. Per germline, CDR1 WNHNN and CDR2 SYGVQD (reference sequence). Trimming shortened V by 0 bases and J by 7 bases, and 7 bases separated the two germline ends. CDR3 length: 13 residues. The CDR3 DNA sequence: TGCGCCAGCAGTGAGTCCTCGTTGCAGCCCCAGCATTTT. It specifies CASSESSLQPQHF.

In its sample, this clonotype was seen many times. The chain links TRBV24-1 to TRBJ1-1; TRBD1 is a possible D gene (6 bases). CDR1 and CDR2 (germline): KGHDR, SFDVKD. The germline V and J ends were trimmed by 7 bases and 0 bases, with 8 bases remaining between them. CDR3 length: 13 amino acids. CDR3 sequence (DNA): TGTGCCACCAGGGACAGCGTGAACACTGAAGCTTTCTTT. Translating it yields CATRDSVNTEAFF.

The rearrangement joins TRBV6-2 or TRBV6-3 to TRBJ2-1; D may be TRBD1 (6 bases). From germline, CDR1 is MNHEY and CDR2 SVGEGT. This CDR3 spans 15 amino acids. Trimming left V 5 bases short and J 4 bases short, with 15 bases between. CDR3 coding DNA: TGTGCCAGCAGTACCGGGACACCCGTTTACAATGAGCAGTTCTTC. Encoded protein: CASSTGTPVYNEQFF.

This clonotype appeared many times. The genes are TRBV12-3 or TRBV12-4 and TRBJ2-1; the D gene is possibly TRBD1 (5 bases). This CDR3 contains 13 residues. Trimming cost V 10 bases and J 8 bases, with 18 bases left between them. The CDR3 DNA sequence: TGTGCCATCCAGCAAGGGGTCTATGATGAGCAGTTCTTC. This translates into CAIQQGVYDEQFF.

V usage is TRBV5-1 and J usage is TRBJ2-3, with 7 positions matching TRBD1. The CDR3 runs 19 residues. CDR1 and CDR2 (germline): SGHRS, YFSETQ. Trimming at V came to 0 bases and at J to 4 bases, leaving 17 bases not matched to a gene. The CDR3 DNA is TGCGCCAGCAGCTTGGGACCCGGGACAGTCTTAAGGGGTCCAGATACGCAGTATTTT. This translates into CASSLGPGTVLRGPDTQYF.

This chain links TRBV5-1 with TRBJ2-7; D gene uncertain. The CDR3 runs 14 residues. Between the trimmed V and J ends, which lost 4 bases and 1 base, there was a span of 12 bases. Germline V gene sequence: CDR1 SGHRS, CDR2 YFSETQ. In nucleotides, the CDR3 is TGCGCCAGCAGCCCAGAGACAAATTCCTACGAGCAGTACTTC. Amino acid sequence: CASSPETNSYEQYF.

This clonotype was counted between two and nine times. Its ends do not fully match the called genes, so a read error is possible. The V and J genes are TRBV6-2 or TRBV6-3 and TRBJ1-2, with 8 nucleotides matching TRBD1. CDR3 length: 16 amino acids. Germline-derived CDR1 and CDR2 are MNHEY and SVGEGT. Here the CDR3 reads CASSEKPTGANYSYTF. In nucleotides, the CDR3 is TGTGCCAGCAGTGAAAAACCGACAGGGGCTAACTATAGCTACACCTTC.

A few counts support this clonotype. V is TRBV6-1 and J is TRBJ1-5, with D perhaps matching TRBD1 (6 bases). This CDR3 comprises 14 residues. Germline-derived CDR1 and CDR2 are MNHNS and SASEGT. Trimming took 5 bases from V and 7 from J, leaving 15 bases between them. CDR3 region: CASSPGGGHQPQHF. DNA of the CDR3: TGTGCCAGCAGTCCTGGCGGGGGCCACCAGCCCCAGCATTTT.

The CDR3, as DNA: TGTGCCACCGGGACGTTCCATCTCGATGGCTACACCTTC. It encodes CATGTFHLDGYTF. The rearrangement joins TRBV6-1 to TRBJ1-2, with D perhaps TRBD1 (5 bases). Germline V gene sequence: CDR1 MNHNS, CDR2 SASEGT. Deletions cut 10 bases from V and 6 bases from J, with 18 bases between. The length of the CDR3 is 13 residues.

The chain joins TRBV20-1 to TRBJ2-6; perhaps D is TRBD1 or TRBD2 (5 bases each). Germline CDR1 is DFQATT and CDR2 is SNEGSKA (reference sequence). Trimming took 0 bases from V and 2 from J, leaving 11 bases between them. There are 16 residues in the CDR3. The CDR3 here is CSARDAGTPGANVLTF. In DNA form, the CDR3 reads TGCAGTGCTAGAGATGCAGGGACCCCTGGGGCCAACGTCCTGACTTTC.

The rearrangement uses TRBV13 and TRBJ2-7; tentatively, D is TRBD2 (5 bases). CDR1 and CDR2 from the germline V gene are PRHDT and FYEKMQ (reference sequence). This CDR3 spans 14 amino acids. Trimming took 2 bases from V and 6 from J, leaving 14 bases between them. The CDR3 is CASSLNRPSGEQYF. CDR3 sequence (DNA): TGTGCCAGCAGCTTAAACCGACCAAGCGGCGAGCAGTACTTC.

This clonotype was seen ten or more times. The chain links TRBV12-3 or TRBV12-4 to TRBJ2-7; D is uncertain. V lost 8 bases and J 3 bases, leaving 11 bases between the germline ends. The length of the CDR3 is 12 residues. As DNA, the CDR3 is TGTGCCAGCGGAAGCGTAGTCTACGAGCAGTACTTC. Its translation is CASGSVVYEQYF.

The chain joins TRBV5-5 to TRBJ2-5, with D perhaps given as TRBD1 or TRBD2 (5 bases each). V was shortened by 4 bases and J by 5 bases, with 18 bases between the two germline ends. Germline CDR1 reads SGHKS; CDR2 reads YYEKEE (reference sequence). This CDR3 has 15 amino acids. This chain's CDR3 is CASSRGLRGPETQYF. In nucleotides, the CDR3 is TGTGCCAGCAGCCGCGGCCTGAGGGGCCCTGAGACCCAGTACTTC.

This clonotype was seen many times. This chain links TRBV19 with TRBJ1-2; possibly TRBD1 for D (6 bases). Per germline, CDR1 LNHDA and CDR2 SQIVND (reference sequence). This CDR3 has 16 residues. The ends were cut back, 7 bases at V and 4 bases at J, with 22 bases in the middle. The CDR3 coding sequence is TGTGCCAGTAACCCATCCCCATCTTTGGGGGCCTATGGCTACACCTTC. This gives the protein CASNPSPSLGAYGYTF.